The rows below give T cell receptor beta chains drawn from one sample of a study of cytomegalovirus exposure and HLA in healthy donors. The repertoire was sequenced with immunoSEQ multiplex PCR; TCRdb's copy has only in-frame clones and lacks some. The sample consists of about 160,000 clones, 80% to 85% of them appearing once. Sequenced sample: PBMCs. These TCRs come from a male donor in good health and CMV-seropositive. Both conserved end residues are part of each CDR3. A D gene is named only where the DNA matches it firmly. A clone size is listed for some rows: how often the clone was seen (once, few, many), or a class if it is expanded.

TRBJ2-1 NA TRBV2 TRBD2 CASRTSHPHEQFF TGTGCCAGCAGGACTAGCCACCCCCATGAGCAGTTCTTC
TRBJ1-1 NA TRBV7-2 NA CASSWGGNTEAFF TGTGCCAGCAGCTGGGGGGGGAACACTGAAGCTTTCTTT
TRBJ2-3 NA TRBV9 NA CASSVGVSTDTQYF TGTGCCAGCAGCGTAGGTGTAAGCACAGATACGCAGTATTTT
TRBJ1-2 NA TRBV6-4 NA CASSERGTYGYTF TGTGCCAGCAGTGAGAGGGGGACCTATGGCTACACCTTC
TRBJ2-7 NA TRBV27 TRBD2 CASSLRGGSSYEQYF TGTGCCAGCAGTTTACGGGGGGGCAGCTCCTACGAGCAGTACTTC
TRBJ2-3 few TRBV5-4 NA CASSLVGSRDTQYF TGTGCCAGCAGCTTGGTCGGGTCTAGGGATACGCAGTATTTT
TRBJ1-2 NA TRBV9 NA CASSVDPGLYGYTF TGTGCCAGCAGCGTAGACCCAGGGCTCTATGGCTACACCTTC
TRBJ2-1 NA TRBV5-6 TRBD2 CASSRDVGLGSYNEQFF TGTGCCAGCAGCCGGGATGTGGGACTAGGGTCCTACAATGAGCAGTTCTTC
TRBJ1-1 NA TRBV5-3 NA CASGRNTEAFF TGTGCCAGCGGGAGGAACACTGAAGCTTTCTTT
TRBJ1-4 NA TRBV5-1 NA CANRGGPPTNEKLFF TGCGCCAACCGGGGGGGGCCACCAACTAATGAAAAACTGTTTTTT
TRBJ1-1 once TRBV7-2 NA CASSLRTGINTEAFF TGTGCCAGCAGCTTAAGAACAGGCATAAACACTGAAGCTTTCTTT
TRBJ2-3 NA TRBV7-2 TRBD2 CASSPETSGGAHTQYF TGTGCCAGCAGCCCAGAGACTAGCGGGGGGGCACATACGCAGTATTTT
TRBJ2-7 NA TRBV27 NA CASSPDSGFLYEQYF TGTGCCAGCAGTCCCGATAGCGGCTTTCTCTACGAGCAGTACTTC
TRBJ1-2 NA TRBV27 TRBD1 CASSRQGATGYTF TGTGCCAGCAGTCGTCAGGGGGCTACTGGCTACACCTTC
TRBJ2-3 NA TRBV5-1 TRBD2 CASSLSGLAGGADTQYF TGCGCCAGCAGCTTGTCTGGACTAGCGGGGGGCGCAGATACGCAGTATTTT
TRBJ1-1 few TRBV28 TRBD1 CASSFLRQGAMNTEAFF TGTGCCAGCAGTTTCCTCCGACAGGGGGCCATGAACACTGAAGCTTTCTTT
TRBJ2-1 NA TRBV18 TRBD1 CASSPGTGGYNEQFF TGTGCCAGCTCACCCGGGACAGGGGGATACAATGAGCAGTTCTTC
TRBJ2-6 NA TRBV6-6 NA CASSTVGGGANVLTF TGTGCCAGCTCAACGGTGGGGGGTGGGGCCAACGTCCTGACTTTC
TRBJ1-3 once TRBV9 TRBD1 CASSVTGVPGNTIYF TGTGCCAGCAGCGTCACAGGGGTCCCTGGAAACACCATATATTTT
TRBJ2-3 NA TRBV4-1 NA CASRRGGADTQYF TGCGCCAGCAGGCGAGGGGGGGCAGATACGCAGTATTTT
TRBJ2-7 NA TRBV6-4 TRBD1 CASGEHPTGLYYEQYF TGTGCCAGCGGAGAACACCCGACAGGGTTATACTACGAGCAGTACTTC
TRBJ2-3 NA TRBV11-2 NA CASSLGIQDTQYF TGTGCCAGCAGCTTAGGTATACAAGATACGCAGTATTTT